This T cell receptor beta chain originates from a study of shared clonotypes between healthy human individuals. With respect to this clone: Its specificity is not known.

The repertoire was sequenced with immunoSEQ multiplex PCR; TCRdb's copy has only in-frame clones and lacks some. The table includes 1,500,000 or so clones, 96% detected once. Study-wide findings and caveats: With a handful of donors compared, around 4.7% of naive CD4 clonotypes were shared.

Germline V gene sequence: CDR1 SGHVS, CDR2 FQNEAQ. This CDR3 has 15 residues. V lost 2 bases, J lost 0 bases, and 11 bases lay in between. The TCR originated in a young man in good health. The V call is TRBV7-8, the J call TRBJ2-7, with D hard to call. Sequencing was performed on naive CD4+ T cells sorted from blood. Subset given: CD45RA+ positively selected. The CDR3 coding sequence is TGTGCCAGCAGCTTAAGATTGGCAGACTCCTACGAGCAGTACTTC. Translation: CASSLRLADSYEQYF.